This T cell receptor (beta chain) was recorded in a study of immune evolution from preneoplasia to lung adenocarcinoma. On the study more broadly: HLA loss of heterozygosity: 5.5% to 8.5% AIS, more than 14% MIA, about 35% ADC, none AAH. Study observations and caveats: Later-stage lesions appeared to have more T cells, more diversity, less clonality. Top clone share appeared to fall from AAH through AIS, MIA, adenocarcinoma.

The table came from immunoSEQ multiplex PCR; TCRdb's copy has only in-frame clones and leaves some out. Here the sample spans about 7,800 clones, 72% being singletons. Remarks on this clone: Its target is not known.

The sequence came from a donor older than 65 with lung adenocarcinoma. Some clones in this sample may be carry-over from other donors' samples. The source material was FFPE lung adenocarcinoma in situ tissue.

CDR3 sequence (DNA): TGTGCCAGCTCACCGAAAGGGGTGAACACTGAAGCTTTCTTT. It yields the protein CASSPKGVNTEAFF. This sequence joins TRBV18 and TRBJ1-1, with D possibly being TRBD1 (5 bases). Trimming took 3 bases from V and 0 from J, leaving 8 bases between them. The CDR3 runs to 14 residues. Germline CDR1 reads KGHSH; CDR2 reads LQKENI.